This TCR beta chain was found in a study of blood T cells in healthy people across ages (dated by TCRdb to between 2014 and 2016). About the study as a whole: Template switching captured roughly one uniquely barcoded TCR beta cDNA molecule per two T cells in model experiments. Using deep sequencing normalized with unique cDNA molecular identifiers, the study measured how TCR beta repertoire diversity changes with age. The donors were divided into four age groups: young (average around 16 years), middle-aged (approximately 42), aged (about 61) and long-lived (roughly 86). Two additional independent replicas of 1 million unique cDNA reads from the same blood draw were analyzed for two donors (one aged 18 to 30 and one aged 80 or older). Broad study findings and their caveats: Because the CMV infection status of the donors was unknown, age-related changes in expanded clonotypes may potentially have been confounded. Estimates of total diversity based on one million sequenced T cells were regarded as lower bounds and as underestimates. As age increased, observed TCR beta diversity per million T cells dropped in a roughly linear way, and a significant reduction was already evident by age 40. Bulk unsorted PBMC profiling prevented conclusive comparison of naive and antigen-experienced compartments. A strong correlation was found between observed TCR beta diversity and the percentage of naive T cells measured by flow cytometry. Compared with the aged group, the long-lived group had more naive CD4+ T cells, fewer expanded clones and increased TCR diversity, a pattern suggesting age selection.

Comment on this clonotype: It lacks a known antigen. No base qualities exist here, and no much larger clone lies one base off it.

The CDR3 has 15 amino acids, counting the end cysteine and phenylalanine. CDR3 DNA only is kept here, 45 bases in frame from base 1. Donors were approximately 42 systemically healthy Caucasian individuals from Russia aged roughly 6 to 90 years. Roughly 9.5 milliliters of peripheral blood were drawn from each donor into EDTA-treated Vacutainer tubes. PBMCs were isolated by Ficoll-Paque density-gradient centrifugation, with at least 7 million obtained per sample. Total RNA, at least 6 micrograms per sample, was extracted from PBMCs with Trizol reagent. For every donor, an aliquot of PBMCs went through flow cytometry to measure the percentages of naive CD45RAhigh/CD27high T cells. Library preparation employed 5' RACE. TCRdb shows the sequencer as Illumina HiSeq 2500. A second PCR of about 7 to 12 cycles was run with a J-beta primer mix and a sample-barcoded 5' primer. Each TCR beta cDNA molecule received a unique molecular identifier from a template-switch 5' adaptor carrying 12 random nucleotides. Each sample yielded at least 2.5 million CDR3-containing paired-end reads. All of the RNA was converted into first-strand cDNA using the Mint cDNA synthesis kit, with a TRBC-specific oligonucleotide serving as the primer. All cDNA was treated with uracil-DNA glycosylase and then went through a first 18-cycle PCR with the universal primers M1SS and BC2_uni_R. As for how the authors treated the data: Normalization of each sample was performed by random selection of 1 million high-quality reads, each carrying a distinct molecular identifier. Reads with shared molecular identifiers were discarded instead of being binned into consensus sequences. MiTCR, set to a Q25 quality threshold and the strictest error-elimination algorithm, was used for CDR3 identification, clonotype clustering and error correction. A nonparametric unseen species model using Euler transformation provided a lower-bound estimate of total TCR beta diversity. Through fastp at Q25 and MiXCR, TCRdb rebuilt clones from the public reads, retaining in-frame beta chains. A single entry per CDR3 protein holds the most common genes and DNA from its merged rows. TCRdb's processing, not the authors' own work, is the source of the V and J calls. The sample profile shows 600,000 to 850,000 distinct CDR3 sequences; 20% to 30% of them were found once. Of the sample, more than 8.5% falls within the top ten clones.

The data also belong to a second study, concerning T cells of mothers and their children. Drawing on the second study: Nine systemically healthy Caucasian individuals, comprising three mothers and their six children, were included as donors. cDNA synthesis used all of the extracted RNA, with roughly 1.5 ug of RNA in each 15 ul reaction. Sample barcodes and 2-4 random nucleotides were added via the M1S primer in the second PCR. Over 8.5 million TCR beta CDR3 reads came from each mother, compared with several million reads from each child. Thymic selection similarly shapes TCR recombination output in related and unrelated pairs, with minor effect from inherited differences. Related mother-child pairs always showed normalized repertoire overlap that was slightly higher than in unrelated mother-child pairs, though the difference was never significant. No persistent microchimeric T cell clones were found, with a detection sensitivity of 75 to 100 clones per million clonotypes. Deep NGS was used in the study to compare the TCR beta repertoires of mothers and children and to look for features that separate related mother-child pairs from unrelated individuals. On average, the children were approximately 11 +/- 4 years old, while the mothers were about 40 +/- 4 years old. After adapter ligation with NEBNext reagents, the libraries were sequenced on Illumina HiSeq 2000 with 100+100 nt paired-end reads. To prevent cross-contamination, the mother and child libraries were prepared one month apart and sequenced in separate runs. Each donor had between roughly 450,000 and 2,100,000 distinct TCR beta clonotypes identified. Naive TCR beta clonotypes were estimated from low-frequency clonotypes matched to each donor's FACS-determined naive share, without sorting.

The TCR comes from a boy aged 10-17 years in good health. The sample comprised blood. The sequence joins TRBV21-1 to TRBJ2-1; the D call TRBD1 from the table was never checked on the DNA. TRBV21-1 is a pseudogene. The encoded CDR3 is CASSKAGQGYNEQFF. The DNA reads TGTGCCAGCAGCAAAGCCGGACAGGGGTACAATGAGCAGTTCTTC.